The rows below give T cell receptor beta chains drawn from one sample of a study of blood T cell repertoires in COVID-19. The table came from immunoSEQ multiplex PCR; TCRdb's copy has only in-frame clones and leaves some out. The profile shows 210,000 or so clones, roughly 84% of them singletons. The specimen sequenced was peripheral blood. The receptors stem from a middle-aged man with active or convalescent COVID-19. Both conserved end residues are part of each CDR3. A D gene is named only where the DNA matches it firmly. Expanded clones are given a class, and other clones once, few, many or no size at all.

D gene: TRBD1
CDR3 length: 17
clone size: NA
V gene: TRBV2
J gene: TRBJ1-2
CDR3 protein: CASTSLGQGAVGYGYTF
CDR3 DNA: TGTGCCAGCACTTCCTTGGGGCAGGGGGCCGTAGGCTATGGCTACACCTTC

D gene: NA
CDR3 length: 11
clone size: NA
V gene: TRBV10-1
J gene: TRBJ1-5
CDR3 protein: CANQGNQPQHF
CDR3 DNA: TGCGCCAATCAGGGGAATCAGCCCCAGCATTTT

D gene: TRBD1
CDR3 length: 13
clone size: NA
V gene: TRBV5-6
J gene: TRBJ1-2
CDR3 protein: CASSFPQGDGYTF
CDR3 DNA: TGTGCCAGCAGCTTTCCTCAGGGGGATGGCTACACCTTC

D gene: NA
CDR3 length: 13
clone size: few
V gene: TRBV5-4
J gene: TRBJ1-3
CDR3 protein: CASSLAQGNTIYF
CDR3 DNA: TGTGCCAGCAGCTTGGCACAGGGAAACACCATATATTTT

D gene: NA
CDR3 length: 14
clone size: NA
V gene: TRBV5-1
J gene: TRBJ1-1
CDR3 protein: CASNELGGNTEAFF
CDR3 DNA: TGCGCCAGCAACGAACTAGGGGGGAACACTGAAGCTTTCTTT

D gene: TRBD2
CDR3 length: 14
clone size: NA
V gene: TRBV27
J gene: TRBJ2-7
CDR3 protein: CASSSLGTSNEQYF
CDR3 DNA: TGTGCCAGCAGTTCTCTCGGGACTAGTAACGAGCAGTACTTC

D gene: NA
CDR3 length: 12
clone size: NA
V gene: TRBV30
J gene: TRBJ1-4
CDR3 protein: CAWNGNNEKLFF
CDR3 DNA: TGTGCCTGGAACGGGAATAATGAAAAACTGTTTTTT

D gene: NA
CDR3 length: 15
clone size: NA
V gene: TRBV2
J gene: TRBJ2-3
CDR3 protein: CASSEKEVTTDTQYF
CDR3 DNA: TGTGCCAGCAGTGAAAAGGAGGTAACCACAGATACGCAGTATTTT

D gene: NA
CDR3 length: 14
clone size: NA
V gene: TRBV7-9
J gene: TRBJ1-2
CDR3 protein: CASSLVPGDYGYTF
CDR3 DNA: TGTGCCAGCAGCTTAGTGCCCGGGGACTATGGCTACACCTTC

D gene: NA
CDR3 length: 12
clone size: NA
V gene: TRBV6-6
J gene: TRBJ2-6
CDR3 protein: CASTSGANVLTF
CDR3 DNA: TGTGCCAGCACGTCTGGGGCCAACGTCCTGACTTTC

D gene: NA
CDR3 length: 16
clone size: NA
V gene: TRBV21-1
J gene: TRBJ2-5
CDR3 protein: CASSKVERPMCETQYF
CDR3 DNA: TGTGCCAGCAGCAAAGTCGAGCGACCAATGTGTGAGACCCAGTACTTC

D gene: TRBD2
CDR3 length: 12
clone size: once
V gene: TRBV5-1
J gene: TRBJ2-1
CDR3 protein: CASSLTSGEQFF
CDR3 DNA: TGCGCCAGCAGCTTGACTAGCGGGGAACAGTTCTTC

D gene: TRBD1
CDR3 length: 15
clone size: NA
V gene: TRBV6-4
J gene: TRBJ1-2
CDR3 protein: CASSERSGGFDGYTF
CDR3 DNA: TGTGCCAGCAGTGAGCGGTCAGGGGGCTTTGATGGCTACACCTTC

D gene: NA
CDR3 length: 13
clone size: NA
V gene: TRBV10-2
J gene: TRBJ1-5
CDR3 protein: CASSTGQGQPQHF
CDR3 DNA: TGCGCCAGCAGTACAGGGCAAGGTCAGCCCCAGCATTTT

D gene: NA
CDR3 length: 14
clone size: NA
V gene: TRBV6-5
J gene: TRBJ1-1
CDR3 protein: CASSYSTGGAEAFF
CDR3 DNA: TGTGCCAGCAGTTACTCGACGGGAGGCGCTGAAGCTTTCTTT

D gene: NA
CDR3 length: 14
clone size: NA
V gene: TRBV19
J gene: TRBJ2-1
CDR3 protein: CASQRRGNYNEQFF
CDR3 DNA: TGTGCCTCCCAACGGCGCGGGAACTACAATGAGCAGTTCTTC

D gene: TRBD2
CDR3 length: 16
clone size: NA
V gene: TRBV11-2
J gene: TRBJ2-1
CDR3 protein: CASSPPGSGGRIEQFF
CDR3 DNA: TGTGCCAGCAGCCCACCGGGGTCGGGGGGGCGGATTGAGCAGTTCTTC

D gene: TRBD1
CDR3 length: 16
clone size: NA
V gene: TRBV19
J gene: TRBJ1-5
CDR3 protein: CASSGGRQGSNQPQHF
CDR3 DNA: TGTGCCAGTAGTGGGGGTAGACAGGGCAGCAATCAGCCCCAGCATTTT

D gene: TRBD1
CDR3 length: 14
clone size: NA
V gene: TRBV18
J gene: TRBJ1-5
CDR3 protein: CASSEGADGGPQHF
CDR3 DNA: TGTGCCAGCTCCGAGGGGGCCGACGGGGGGCCCCAGCATTTT

D gene: NA
CDR3 length: 12
clone size: NA
V gene: TRBV2
J gene: TRBJ2-1
CDR3 protein: CARGSEGNEQFF
CDR3 DNA: TGTGCCAGGGGAAGTGAGGGCAATGAGCAGTTCTTC

D gene: TRBD2
CDR3 length: 15
clone size: NA
V gene: TRBV4-1
J gene: TRBJ2-3
CDR3 protein: CASSQGLAGGDTQYF
CDR3 DNA: TGCGCCAGCAGCCAAGGACTAGCGGGGGGAGATACGCAGTATTTT

D gene: TRBD2
CDR3 length: 11
clone size: NA
V gene: TRBV5-6
J gene: TRBJ2-5
CDR3 protein: CASSPGGTQYF
CDR3 DNA: TGTGCCAGCAGCCCGGGGGGGACCCAGTACTTC

D gene: NA
CDR3 length: 12
clone size: NA
V gene: TRBV28
J gene: TRBJ1-2
CDR3 protein: CASSSEGYGYTF
CDR3 DNA: TGTGCCAGCAGTTCGGAGGGCTATGGCTACACCTTC

D gene: NA
CDR3 length: 16
clone size: NA
V gene: TRBV30
J gene: TRBJ2-3
CDR3 protein: CAWGGGAERDSDTQYF
CDR3 DNA: TGTGCCTGGGGAGGGGGGGCCGAGCGGGACTCGGATACGCAGTATTTT

D gene: NA
CDR3 length: 13
clone size: few
V gene: TRBV1
J gene: TRBJ2-5
CDR3 protein: CTRRAGIVETQYF
CDR3 DNA: TGCACCAGGCGGGCAGGAATTGTGGAGACCCAGTACTTC

D gene: NA
CDR3 length: 16
clone size: NA
V gene: TRBV29-1
J gene: TRBJ1-2
CDR3 protein: CSVEENPGRAVYGYTF
CDR3 DNA: TGCAGCGTTGAAGAGAACCCCGGCAGGGCTGTTTATGGCTACACCTTC

D gene: NA
CDR3 length: 17
clone size: once
V gene: TRBV28
J gene: TRBJ2-3
CDR3 protein: CASSPYPSDTKGDTQYF
CDR3 DNA: TGTGCCAGCAGTCCCTACCCTTCGGACACGAAGGGAGATACGCAGTATTTT

D gene: TRBD1
CDR3 length: 15
clone size: NA
V gene: TRBV5-1
J gene: TRBJ1-1
CDR3 protein: CASSLGQGTGTEAFF
CDR3 DNA: TGCGCCAGCAGCTTGGGACAGGGGACGGGGACTGAAGCTTTCTTT

D gene: TRBD2
CDR3 length: 16
clone size: NA
V gene: TRBV11-2
J gene: TRBJ2-7
CDR3 protein: CASSADGLGPYYEQYF
CDR3 DNA: TGTGCCAGCAGCGCTGACGGACTAGGCCCCTATTACGAGCAGTACTTC

D gene: NA
CDR3 length: 13
clone size: NA
V gene: TRBV7-2
J gene: TRBJ2-4
CDR3 protein: CASSRLAKNIQYF
CDR3 DNA: TGTGCCAGCAGCCGACTAGCCAAAAACATTCAGTACTTC

D gene: TRBD1
CDR3 length: 15
clone size: NA
V gene: TRBV7-2
J gene: TRBJ2-1
CDR3 protein: CASSLEGARYNEQFF
CDR3 DNA: TGTGCCAGCAGCTTAGAGGGGGCTAGGTACAATGAGCAGTTCTTC

D gene: NA
CDR3 length: 15
clone size: NA
V gene: TRBV3-1/TRBV3-2
J gene: TRBJ1-1
CDR3 protein: CASSLRAVESTEAFF
CDR3 DNA: TGTGCCAGCAGCCTCAGGGCCGTCGAGAGCACTGAAGCTTTCTTT

D gene: TRBD1
CDR3 length: 15
clone size: NA
V gene: TRBV5-6
J gene: TRBJ2-7
CDR3 protein: CASSLQTGGKSQQYF
CDR3 DNA: TGTGCCAGCAGCCTACAGACAGGGGGCAAATCACAGCAGTACTTC

D gene: NA
CDR3 length: 17
clone size: NA
V gene: TRBV5-1
J gene: TRBJ1-1
CDR3 protein: CASSLAGGRGMNTEAFF
CDR3 DNA: TGCGCCAGCAGCTTGGCAGGCGGCAGGGGTATGAACACTGAAGCTTTCTTT

D gene: TRBD1
CDR3 length: 13
clone size: NA
V gene: TRBV30
J gene: TRBJ1-1
CDR3 protein: CAWSRQGDTEAFF
CDR3 DNA: TGTGCCTGGAGTAGGCAGGGGGATACTGAAGCTTTCTTT

D gene: TRBD1
CDR3 length: 15
clone size: NA
V gene: TRBV28
J gene: TRBJ2-7
CDR3 protein: CASRAPGTGGYEQYF
CDR3 DNA: TGTGCCAGCCGAGCCCCTGGGACAGGGGGCTACGAGCAGTACTTC

D gene: NA
CDR3 length: 13
clone size: few
V gene: TRBV1
J gene: TRBJ1-5
CDR3 protein: CTSSRQIREPQHF
CDR3 DNA: TGCACCAGCAGCCGTCAGATCAGGGAGCCCCAGCATTTT

D gene: NA
CDR3 length: 17
clone size: NA
V gene: TRBV5-4
J gene: TRBJ1-3
CDR3 protein: CASSPRGGYRTGNTIYF
CDR3 DNA: TGTGCCAGCAGCCCGCGGGGAGGTTATCGGACTGGAAACACCATATATTTT

D gene: TRBD1
CDR3 length: 15
clone size: NA
V gene: TRBV27
J gene: TRBJ2-7
CDR3 protein: CASSYEPGQGYEQYF
CDR3 DNA: TGTGCCAGCAGCTACGAGCCGGGACAGGGGTACGAGCAGTACTTC

D gene: NA
CDR3 length: 12
clone size: NA
V gene: TRBV28
J gene: TRBJ1-1
CDR3 protein: CASSLRVVEAFF
CDR3 DNA: TGTGCCAGCAGTTTGAGGGTTGTTGAAGCTTTCTTT

D gene: TRBD1
CDR3 length: 12
clone size: few
V gene: TRBV6-5
J gene: TRBJ1-2
CDR3 protein: CASSQGASGYTF
CDR3 DNA: TGTGCCAGCAGCCAGGGGGCCTCTGGCTACACCTTC